This T cell receptor beta chain was recorded in a study of T cells in tuberculosis. Findings and limits, study-wide: Active tuberculosis cases were adults; controls were adolescents. Active tuberculosis alpha repertoires lay closer to GMM-specific TCRs than controls'.

Comments on this clone: Its antigen remains unknown.

J lost 7 bases, V lost 5 bases, and 12 bases had no gene match. The CDR3 loop spans 15 amino acids. From germline, CDR1 is SGHTA and CDR2 FQGNSA. Using immunoSEQ multiplex PCR, the repertoire was profiled, and TCRdb retains in-frame clones only, with some absent. Counted here are tens of thousands of clones, 90% to 95% occurring once; the ten biggest clones make up roughly 7%. Tuberculin skin test and IGRA determined adolescents' latent tuberculosis status at entry. The source is a donor aged 10-35 years with latent tuberculosis or without tuberculosis infection. This chain joins TRBV7-2 and TRBJ2-7; TRBD1 aligns across 9 bases. Sequencing used PBMCs. Here the CDR3 reads CASSPPGQGRGEQYF. CDR3 sequence (DNA): TGTGCCAGCAGCCCCCCTGGACAGGGGCGAGGAGAGCAGTACTTC.